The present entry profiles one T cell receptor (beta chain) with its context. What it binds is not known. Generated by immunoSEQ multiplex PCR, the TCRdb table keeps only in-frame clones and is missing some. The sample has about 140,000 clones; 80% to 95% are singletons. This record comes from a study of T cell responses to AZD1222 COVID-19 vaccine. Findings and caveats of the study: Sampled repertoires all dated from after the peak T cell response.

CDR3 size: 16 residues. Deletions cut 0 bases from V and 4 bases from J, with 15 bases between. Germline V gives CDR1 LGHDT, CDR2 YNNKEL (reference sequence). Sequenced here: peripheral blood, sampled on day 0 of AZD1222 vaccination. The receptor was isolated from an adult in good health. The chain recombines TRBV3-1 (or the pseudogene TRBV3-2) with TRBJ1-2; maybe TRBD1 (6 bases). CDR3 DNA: TGTGCCAGCAGCCAAGATCCGACACGAGGGGGCTATGGCTACACCTTC. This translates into CASSQDPTRGGYGYTF.